Listed below are T cell receptor beta chains from one sample, sequenced in a study of blood T cell repertoires in COVID-19. Clones were read by immunoSEQ multiplex PCR, and TCRdb kept only the in-frame ones, dropping some. The profile shows just over 35,000 clones, around 90% of them singletons. The sequenced material came from peripheral blood. The receptors were gathered from a man between 60 and 75 years old with acute or convalescent COVID-19. Each CDR3 is given without its conserved first and last residue.

V,CDR3
TRBV6-6,ASSSRGDSNQPQH
TRBV12-3/TRBV12-4,ASSSTVPYEQY
TRBV5-6,ASSFAGSRNEQF
TRBV5-4,ASSSGGGSPNSPLH
TRBV28,ASSQGGNQETQY
TRBV21-1,ASTPGQAGSPLH
TRBV2,ASSEDRGGTQPQH
TRBV5-5,ASSPSGTDNSPLH
TRBV10-3,AIGTQRGTSEQY
TRBV7-2,ASSRDKSTDTQY
TRBV5-1,ASSSTGGGETQY
TRBV11-2,ASSLELAGGSSSYEQY
TRBV28,ASSRQGNNSPLH
TRBV18,ASSPPGQFNEKLF
TRBV19,ASTDRAGANVLT
TRBV4-2,ASSQQGSGETQY
TRBV7-8,ASRLGLAGVLETQY
TRBV5-4,ASSLGGRAGGGDTQY
TRBV25-1,ASSEFKTSTDTQY
TRBV5-5,ASSLTSGSTAGELF
TRBV20-1,SASRQPYSNQPQH
TRBV3-1/TRBV3-2,ASSQRGETKNIQY
TRBV5-1,ASSSSSGITDTQY
TRBV9,ASSVVPVPSAEAF
TRBV5-1,ASSPQTGLKETQY
TRBV28,ASSSGGEGGYGYT
TRBV5-1,ASSLLRDSPEAF
TRBV18,ASSPVGGGVRNEQF
TRBV3-1/TRBV3-2,ASSLAGAGTGELF
TRBV2,ASTRLGGIAEAF
TRBV20-1,SASREPYNSPLH
TRBV10-2,ASSESGWGRTTEAF
TRBV11-3,ASGIPGGFTEAF
TRBV4-3,ASSQAYRTDSPLH
TRBV5-5,ASSQHRGQLF
TRBV10-3,AIRAGGTNTGELF
TRBV6-1,ASSETTAPAGYT
TRBV7-6,ASSLEVAESLAKNIQY
TRBV19,ASTDSAFYGYT
TRBV27,ASSLLSDSRFYGYT
TRBV30,AWGRDRPAGYT
TRBV6-2/TRBV6-3,ASSYSGGIGGQSPDTQY
TRBV14,ASSQDSRDSYEQY
TRBV5-5,ASSLFSGPQH
TRBV5-4,ASSLGLAAQETQY
TRBV9,ASSVARQGAWETQY
TRBV9,ASSVAPGNEQF
TRBV19,ASSWLAGDATDTQY
TRBV18,ASSSDRVRTEAF
TRBV5-5,ASSLDSSYNEQF
TRBV15,ATSRELRGNTEAF
TRBV6-6,ASSYSDRGKGKLF
TRBV11-2,ASSRGEGFHNEQF